The present T cell receptor (beta chain) was sequenced within a study of T cell clonality in common variable immunodeficiency (dated by TCRdb to 2013 to 2016). From the germline V gene (reference sequence), CDR1 is SSHAT and CDR2 is FNYEAQ. The CDR3 runs 14 amino acids, cysteine and phenylalanine included. Of the CDR3's DNA, 33 bases were read; they are in frame from base 1. Trimming removed 0 bases from V and 5 bases from J, leaving 10 bases between the germline ends. For sequencing, equivalent amounts of genomic DNA were input from CVID and control samples. For every sample, a 60 bp segment covering the rearranged TCRbeta CDR3 region was amplified and then sequenced. The immunoSEQ assay, a bias-corrected multiplex PCR combined with high-throughput sequencing, was used to amplify TCRbeta. In the paper's pipeline: Each unique nucleotide sequence was treated as a clone and annotated with V, D and J genes, copy number and frequency. Sequences were labeled productive if in frame, and non-productive if out of frame or containing stop codons. As previously described, clonality was computed from Shannon's entropy. The predicted amino acid sequences of productive clones were used to derive mean CDR3 Kyte-Doolittle hydropathy. Hierarchical clustering of scaled V gene usage was performed with the R hclust function using Manhattan distance and complete linkage. Sharing of clones by CDR3 amino acid sequence was evaluated by resampling 12 repertoires per group over 100 rounds. Repertoires were searched for 70 published EBV-specific and fewer than 300 published CMV-specific TCRbeta sequences. After two CVID samples that produced fewer than 10,000 sequences were dropped from the analysis, some 41 CVID repertoires remained. In TCRdb, the immuneACCESS table is reduced to in-frame sequences with V and J assigned. These tables do not hold every clone; where another copy was compared, an unresolved V gene accounts for under half, and the others remain unexplained. V, J and clone size reflect that table, while D and trimming were determined from the DNA. Across this sample, around 42,000 clones were tabulated and none appeared just once. The ten most abundant clones make up about 6.3% of the sample.

Standard criteria, namely reduction of serum IgG, IgA and/or IgM below the normal range together with specific antibody deficiency, were applied for the diagnosis of CVID. A total of 44 subjects (approximately 15 female and 29 male; age range about 9 to 64 years, mean age around 40) were included in the CVID group. Most of the CVID patients and most of the healthy controls were of Caucasian heritage. Replacement immunoglobulin therapy had been administered to all CVID subjects for at least one year at the time of study participation. No CVID subject was ill or taking immunomodulatory or immunosuppressive medication when blood was collected. Heparinized peripheral whole blood samples of roughly 5 to 8 ml were obtained from each donor. Genomic DNA from adults with common variable immune deficiency (CVID) and from healthy adult controls was the source for sequencing TCRbeta CDR3 repertoires. To isolate peripheral blood mononuclear cells, diluted blood was subjected to density centrifugation over Hypaque 1077 or Ficoll-Paque. Genomic DNA was obtained from unsorted mononuclear cells using either Qiagen column purification or a centrifugation-based method.

What the authors observed across the whole study: Correlations between repertoire features and clinical complications were limited by patient heterogeneity within the CVID cohort. Reportedly, TCRbeta sequences from CVID had fewer deletions and N-nucleotide insertions, and highly modified clones with 13 or more V deletions were absent from CVID. TCRbeta clonality was higher in CVID subjects than in healthy controls (t-test p = 0.018), and the increase was most characteristic of about a third of subjects. According to the authors, finding the cause of the higher clonality in CVID would require sequencing the repertoires of T cell subpopulations. Even though DNA input was the same, control samples had an average of about 80,000 unique sequences each, compared with roughly 34,000 in CVID samples. Fewer TCRbeta clones were shared among CVID subjects than among healthy controls (p < 0.0001).

This clone has just a few counts. It lacks a known antigen. The read terminates 3 residues before the CDR3 end, so the remaining end is supplied by the germline J gene. Recombination connected TRBV7-7 to TRBJ2-5; confidence is insufficient to name the D gene. The TCR comes from a human donor with common variable immunodeficiency. The sequencing input was peripheral blood mononuclear cells. Here the CDR3 is given as CASSLAGLRETQYF. Incomplete CDR3 DNA: TGTGCCAGCAGCTTAGCAGGGCTCCGTGAGACC.